These 23 T cell receptor beta chains share one sample of origin, sequenced in a study of blood T cells in healthy people across ages. Together with a sample-barcoded 5' primer, a J-beta primer mix was included in a second PCR lasting roughly 6 to 12 cycles. TCRdb independently ran MiXCR on the 5' RACE reads; one entry per CDR3 protein. The table lists about 800,000 distinct CDR3 sequences, 55% to 75% of them singletons. Input material: blood. These receptors were collected from a man aged 30 to 45 in good health.

This clonotype was counted between two and nine times. V is TRBV9 and J is TRBJ2-7; weak D call: TRBD1 (6 bases). The CDR3 is 14 amino acids. Between the trimmed V and J ends, which lost 3 bases and 1 base, there was a span of 11 bases. From germline, CDR1 is SGDLS and CDR2 YYNGEE. This CDR3 is CASSAKDSSYEQYF. CDR3 bases: TGTGCCAGCAGCGCGAAGGACAGTTCCTACGAGCAGTACTTC.

The genes are TRBV4-3 and TRBJ2-1, with D tentatively TRBD1 (6 bases). This CDR3 contains 16 residues. CDR1 and CDR2 from the germline V gene are LGHNA and YSLEER. Trimming shortened V by 3 bases and J by 8 bases, and 20 bases separated the two germline ends. The CDR3 DNA reads as TGCGCCAGCAGCCACGTAGACAAGAGTAAGGGGGATGAGCAGTTCTTC. Its translation: CASSHVDKSKGDEQFF.

This clonotype was recorded many times. The chain carries TRBV10-3 and TRBJ1-2, with 10 bases lining up with TRBD1. Germline V CDR1 and CDR2: ENHRY, SYGVKD. The CDR3 contains 13 residues. With V trimmed by 10 bases and J by 8 bases, 10 bases remained unmatched. DNA for the CDR3: TGTGCCAGCGGGACCGGGACAGGGGACGGCTACACCTTC. Protein sequence: CASGTGTGDGYTF.

This clonotype occurred once. The V gene is TRBV25-1, the J gene TRBJ2-7; tentative D call: TRBD1 (6 bases). Germline CDR1 and CDR2: MGHDK and SYGVNS. Trimming took off 1 base at V and 3 bases at J, with 16 bases between the two ends. CDR3 length: 16 residues. The CDR3 spells CASSESPDRPDYEQYF. The CDR3 DNA reads TGTGCCAGCAGTGAATCCCCGGACAGACCGGACTACGAGCAGTACTTC.

This clonotype was seen at least ten times. V is TRBV7-2 and J is TRBJ2-1, with D tentatively TRBD2 (5 bases). This CDR3 comprises 16 residues. V was shortened by 5 bases and J by 6 bases, with 20 bases between the two germline ends. CDR1 SGHTA and CDR2 FQGNSA come from the germline V gene. CDR3 DNA: TGTGCCAGCAGCCCCTATATAGCGCAACTTGTCAATGAGCAGTTCTTC. Translated: CASSPYIAQLVNEQFF.

The gene calls are TRBV20-1 and TRBJ2-7; D is perhaps TRBD2 (6 bases). This CDR3 is 14 amino acids long. V was cut by 7 bases and J by 0 bases, with 16 bases left in between. Germline V gives CDR1 DFQATT, CDR2 SNEGSKA (reference sequence). CDR3 residues: CSVPSGYLSYEQYF. Written as DNA, the CDR3 is TGCAGTGTTCCCAGCGGGTATCTCTCCTACGAGCAGTACTTC.

V is TRBV7-4 and J is TRBJ2-4; 9 nucleotides align to TRBD2. Trimming removed 7 bases from V and 13 bases from J; junction bases left unmatched: 17. The length of the CDR3 is 15 residues. From germline, CDR1 is SGHVT and CDR2 SQSDAQ. CDR3 coding DNA: TGTGCCAGCAATCAGCGAGCGGGAGGTTTGGGGGAGCAGTACTTC. This codes for CASNQRAGGLGEQYF.

This clonotype showed up just a few times. The chain joins TRBV7-2 to TRBJ2-1; 7 bases line up with TRBD2. The junction had 5 bases not matched to a gene; V was cut back by 5 bases and J by 1 base. Germline lookup yields CDR1 SGHTA and CDR2 FQGNSA. This CDR3 spans 15 amino acids. The CDR3 nucleotides read TGTGCCAGCAGCCATGGACTAGGGTCCTACAATGAGCAGTTCTTC. It codes for CASSHGLGSYNEQFF.

This chain connects TRBV11-2 to TRBJ2-4, with a possible D match to TRBD2 (6 bases). The J call may be in error: the DNA end matches TRBJ2-7 better. The CDR3 extends over 15 amino acids. Looked up from germline, CDR1 is SGHAT and CDR2 is FQNNGV. The CDR3 DNA follows: TGTGCCAGCAGCCCAACATGGGGGGTTATTGGCGAGCAGTACTTC. This encodes CASSPTWGVIGEQYF.

This clonotype was seen a few times. This rearrangement joins TRBV5-1 to TRBJ1-1; D call uncertain. Germline V gene lookup returns CDR1 SGHRS and CDR2 YFSETQ. Trimming cost V 0 bases and J 3 bases, with 12 bases left between them. The CDR3 has 15 residues. CDR3 nucleotides: TGCGCCAGCAGCTTGGCTGTGATCAGAGACACTGAAGCTTTCTTT. It encodes CASSLAVIRDTEAFF.

About this clonotype itself: A read error may produce the germline difference seen at one junction end. V is TRBV4-3 and J is TRBJ1-4; no clear D gene. The germline V gene has CDR1 LGHNA and CDR2 YSLEER. The CDR3 is made up of 15 amino acids. CDR3 residues: CASSQLGGFNEKRFF. CDR3 nucleotides: TGCGCCAGCAGCCAGCTAGGAGGGTTTAATGAAAAACGGTTTTTT.

The chain recombines TRBV30 with TRBJ1-5; no definite D call. The length of the CDR3 is 14 residues. V gave up 0 bases and J gave up 4 bases, with 10 bases separating them. Looked up from germline, CDR1 is GTSNPN and CDR2 is SVGIG (reference sequence). The CDR3 nucleotides are TGTGCCTGGAGTGTACGTCCTAAGAATCAGCCCCAGCATTTT. Protein: CAWSVRPKNQPQHF.

This sequence joins TRBV24-1 and TRBJ2-5, with D maybe TRBD2 (6 bases). V lost 5 bases to trimming and J lost 1 base, with 13 bases between them. Germline V gene lookup returns CDR1 KGHDR and CDR2 SFDVKD. The CDR3 covers 15 residues. This CDR3 reads CATSAPEGGQETQYF. In nucleotides, the CDR3 is TGTGCCACCAGTGCCCCGGAGGGTGGCCAAGAGACCCAGTACTTC.

This clonotype was found a few times. The V and J genes are TRBV9 and TRBJ2-3, with no clear D. V was pared by 4 bases and J by 3 bases, with 9 bases between. CDR1 and CDR2 (germline): SGDLS, YYNGEE. This CDR3 contains 13 residues. The CDR3 sequence: CASSPGRTDTQYF. The CDR3 bases are TGTGCCAGCAGCCCCGGAAGGACAGATACGCAGTATTTT.

V usage is TRBV20-1 and J usage is TRBJ2-4, with TRBD1 as a possible D gene (6 bases). The J call may be wrong; the DNA end is better matched by TRBJ2-7. The CDR3 runs 13 residues. Germline CDR1 is DFQATT and CDR2 is SNEGSKA (reference sequence). The CDR3: CSARERTDYEQYF. The CDR3 DNA reads TGCAGTGCTAGAGAGCGGACAGACTACGAGCAGTACTTC.

V gene TRBV20-1 combines with J gene TRBJ2-3, with 7 bases identical to TRBD1. The CDR3 has 14 residues. The germline V gene encodes CDR1 DFQATT and CDR2 SNEGSKA (reference sequence). J was trimmed by 1 base and V by 5 bases; bases with no gene match: 6. Here the CDR3 DNA reads TGCAGTGCTGGGGGACAGTGGGGCACAGATACGCAGTATTTT. It codes for CSAGGQWGTDTQYF.

This clonotype was seen a few times. The chain uses TRBV6-1 and TRBJ1-4, with TRBD1 as a possible D gene (5 bases). This CDR3 is built from 14 residues. Trimming shortened V by 7 bases and J by 4 bases, and 13 bases separated the two germline ends. Germline V CDR1 and CDR2: MNHNS, SASEGT. The CDR3 DNA sequence: TGTGCCAGCATGAGTGGGACCCGTAATGAAAAACTGTTTTTT. Its translation is CASMSGTRNEKLFF.

This chain uses TRBV20-1 with TRBJ2-5; the match to TRBD2 covers 8 bases. This CDR3 has 18 residues. The germline gives CDR1 DFQATT, CDR2 SNEGSKA (reference sequence). The ends lost 0 bases at V and 1 base at J; junction bases unmatched: 13. CDR3 region: CSARDRRGSGRGQETQYF. The CDR3 nucleotides read TGCAGTGCTAGAGATAGGAGGGGGAGCGGGAGAGGCCAAGAGACCCAGTACTTC.

The chain employs TRBV11-2 and TRBJ2-4; maybe TRBD1 (5 bases). The DNA end is a closer match to TRBJ2-7, so the J assignment may be wrong. The CDR3 sequence is 13 residues long. Germline-derived CDR1 and CDR2 are SGHAT and FQNNGV. DNA of the CDR3: TGTGCCAGCAGCTTCCAGGGCGCTGACGAGCAGTACTTC. Its protein is CASSFQGADEQYF.

In nucleotides, the CDR3 is TGCAGTGCTAGAGCCCACAGGGACAGCCCGAATCAGCCCCAGCATTTT. Its translation is CSARAHRDSPNQPQHF. The rearrangement joins TRBV20-1 to TRBJ1-5, with 7 bases lining up with TRBD1. CDR1 is DFQATT and CDR2 is SNEGSKA in the germline V gene (reference sequence). J gave up 4 bases and V 1 base, and 10 bases lay outside the gene matches. This CDR3 has 16 amino acids.

J is TRBJ2-5 and V is TRBV2; D may be TRBD2 (5 bases). The J call could be wrong; TRBJ2-7 is a better fit for the DNA end. The CDR3 totals 15 residues. Germline V gene data show CDR1 as SNHLY and CDR2 as FYNNEI. CDR3 residues: CASSEGRRVSYEQYF. The CDR3 DNA sequence: TGTGCCAGCAGTGAAGGGCGGCGGGTATCCTACGAGCAGTACTTC.

This clonotype was detected once. CDR3 residues: CASSVWTSGYNEQYF. CDR3 coding DNA: TGCGCCAGCAGTGTGTGGACTAGCGGCTACAATGAGCAGTACTTC. The J gene is TRBJ2-1, the V gene TRBV5-1; 10 bases align to TRBD2. The end of the DNA is better explained by TRBJ2-7, so the J call may be wrong. The CDR3 has 15 amino acids. Germline V gene sequence: CDR1 SGHRS, CDR2 YFSETQ.

This sequence joins TRBV4-1 and TRBJ2-3; D tentatively reads TRBD1 or TRBD2 (5 bases each). CDR3 size: 14 residues. V was shortened by 10 bases and J by 0 bases, with 14 bases between the two germline ends. Per germline, CDR1 MGHRA and CDR2 YSYEKL. The CDR3, as DNA: TGCGCCATTTCGAGGGGTCCTAGCACAGATACGCAGTATTTT. It codes for CAISRGPSTDTQYF.